This paragraph reports one T cell receptor (beta chain). Its antigen is unknown. Running of the v3.0 immunoSEQ assay took place at survey level. Produced via immunoSEQ multiplex PCR; TCRdb's table is partial and in-frame only. The sample carries tens of thousands of clones, more than 85% recorded once. The data are from a study of long-term antiretroviral therapy in people with HIV. This CDR3 has 14 amino acids. The germline CDR1 and CDR2 sequences are ENHRY and SYGVKD. V lost 0 bases and J lost 1, with 6 bases in between. Notes on the study in general: Data on ART adherence, viral resistance or therapy changes were unavailable. Clonal expansions arising prior to ART prevailed in the repertoire at every time point.

Per individual, the PBMC samples numbered at least one pre-ART and at least two post-ART. V gene TRBV10-3 combines with J gene TRBJ1-1, with D uncertain. This material consisted of unsorted PBMCs, taken 2 years after starting antiretroviral therapy. The source is a man between 50 and 59 years old with HIV. The CDR3 spells CAISESQQNTEAFF. The DNA for the CDR3 is TGTGCCATCAGTGAGTCGCAGCAGAACACTGAAGCTTTCTTT.